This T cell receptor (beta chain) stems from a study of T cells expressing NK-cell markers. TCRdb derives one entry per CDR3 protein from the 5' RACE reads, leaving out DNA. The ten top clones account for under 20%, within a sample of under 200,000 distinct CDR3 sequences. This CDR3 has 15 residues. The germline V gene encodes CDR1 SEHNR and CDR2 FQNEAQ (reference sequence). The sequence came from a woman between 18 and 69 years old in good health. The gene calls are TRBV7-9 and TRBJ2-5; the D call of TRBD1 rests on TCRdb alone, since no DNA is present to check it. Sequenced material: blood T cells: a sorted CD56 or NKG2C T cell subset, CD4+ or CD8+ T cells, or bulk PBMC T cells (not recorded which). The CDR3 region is CASSFKRDSQETQYF.